These 2 T cell receptor beta chains share one sample of origin, sequenced in a study of Graves' ophthalmopathy and Graves' hyperthyroidism. RNA transcripts served as template for amplifying TCR beta CDR3 sequences. HTBI primers served in a first-round RT-PCR, which a second-round multiplex PCR followed. TCRdb reanalysed the multiplex PCR reads using MiXCR and keeps one entry per CDR3 protein. The sample records about 740,000 distinct CDR3 sequences, around 40% being singletons. Sequenced: peripheral blood. The receptor set was obtained from an adult man with Graves' ophthalmopathy.

The sample holds many counts of this clonotype. This chain joins TRBV19 and TRBJ1-1; D is undetermined. Germline V CDR1 and CDR2: LNHDA, SQIVND (reference sequence). V was clipped by 8 bases and J by 7 bases, with 8 bases between them. The length of the CDR3 is 10 residues. This chain's CDR3 is CASEDGEAFF. The CDR3 DNA sequence: TGTGCCAGTGAGGACGGTGAAGCTTTCTTT.

This clonotype has a single count. CDR3 in amino acids: CANRSGGTEAFF. The DNA for the CDR3 is TGTGCCAACAGATCAGGGGGAACTGAAGCTTTCTTT. This chain links TRBV7-9 with TRBJ1-1, with 7 bases fitting TRBD1. Losses at the gene ends were 10 bases for V and 5 bases for J; bases not matched to a gene: 7. The germline CDR1 and CDR2 sequences are SEHNR and FQNEAQ (reference sequence). The CDR3 runs to 12 residues.